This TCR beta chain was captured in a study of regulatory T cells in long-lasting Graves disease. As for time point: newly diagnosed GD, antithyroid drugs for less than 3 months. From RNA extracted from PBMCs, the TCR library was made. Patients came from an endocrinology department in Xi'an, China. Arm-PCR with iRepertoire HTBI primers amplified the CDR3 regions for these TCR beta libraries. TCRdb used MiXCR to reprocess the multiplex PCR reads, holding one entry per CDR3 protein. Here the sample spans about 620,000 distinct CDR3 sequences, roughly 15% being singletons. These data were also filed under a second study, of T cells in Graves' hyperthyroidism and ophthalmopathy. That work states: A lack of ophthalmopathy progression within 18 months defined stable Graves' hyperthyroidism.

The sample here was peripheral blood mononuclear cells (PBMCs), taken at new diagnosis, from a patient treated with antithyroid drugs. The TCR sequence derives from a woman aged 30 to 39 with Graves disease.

CDR3: CASSSSGNAGNTIYF. The CDR3 DNA sequence: TGTGCCAGCAGCTCATCAGGGAACGCTGGAAACACCATATATTTT. The rearrangement uses TRBV7-8 and TRBJ1-3; possible D gene TRBD1, 5 bases. The CDR3 is 15 residues long. Trimming removed 4 bases at V and 2 bases at J, with 12 bases between. Germline V gene lookup returns CDR1 SGHVS and CDR2 FQNEAQ. Based on the CDR3 plus reference TRBV7-8 and TRBJ1-3, the full variable domain is GAGVSQSPRYKVAKRGQDVALRCDPISGHVSLFWYQQALGQGPEFLTYFQNEAQLDKSGLPSDRFFAERPEGSVSTLKIQRTQQEDSAVYLCASSSSGNAGNTIYFGEGSWLTVV.